The entry that follows covers one T cell receptor beta chain sequence. Its target is unknown. Amplification of TCR beta CDR3 regions was performed using RNA transcripts as template. Carried out on the TCR CDR3, a first-round RT-PCR used the HTBI primer set. TCRdb analysed the multiplex PCR reads with MiXCR anew, one entry per CDR3 protein. The table has approximately 420,000 distinct CDR3 sequences, just under 15% seen once. This record belongs to a study of T cells in Graves' hyperthyroidism and ophthalmopathy. Whole-study findings and limits: In simple terms, a model built on 13 V-J features told ophthalmopathy apart from stable hyperthyroidism.

Graves' hyperthyroidism without ophthalmopathy progression within 18 months was termed stable. Uncontrolled infection, other autoimmune disease, pregnancy or lactation barred patients from enrollment. The length of the CDR3 is 15 residues. Looked up from germline, CDR1 is MNHNS and CDR2 is SASEGT. Trimming took off 2 bases at V and 2 bases at J, with 13 bases between the two ends. The clonotype was recovered from a woman under 40 with Graves' hyperthyroidism. Sequenced input: blood. This chain joins TRBV6-1 and TRBJ2-7; the D is unclear. CDR3 coding DNA: TGTGCCAGCAGTGAATATATGGCCGGCCCCTACGAGCAGTACTTC. Translated: CASSEYMAGPYEQYF.